This T cell receptor (beta chain) emerged from a study of T cell changes during pregnancy in multiple sclerosis. V gave up 2 bases and J gave up 7 bases; unmatched junction bases: 3. The germline CDR1 and CDR2 sequences are MNHEY and SVGAGI. CDR3 length equals 13 residues. Clones were sequenced by immunoSEQ multiplex PCR, and TCRdb holds only the in-frame ones, with some missing. The data hold tens of thousands of clones, with approximately 90% observed a single time. This receptor was identified in a female donor with multiple sclerosis, enrolled in a pregnancy study. V gene TRBV6-5 combines with J gene TRBJ1-2; 8 nucleotides match TRBD1. Sample: CD4+ T cells from peripheral blood mononuclear cells, taken after pregnancy. The CDR3 loop reads CASSYPTGVGYTF. The CDR3 nucleotides are TGTGCCAGCAGTTACCCGACAGGGGTTGGCTACACCTTC.